This is a list of T cell receptor beta chains from one sample in a study of blood T cell repertoires in COVID-19. Produced via immunoSEQ multiplex PCR; TCRdb's table is partial and in-frame only. The sample holds 330,000 or so clones, more than 85% seen once. The sequencing sample was made of PBMCs or T cells enriched from blood (not recorded which). Receptors originate from a woman in her thirties who had recovered from COVID-19. Both conserved end residues are part of each CDR3. D genes are given only for firm matches. Size values are once, few and many counts, or a class for expanded clones, and some rows have none.

clone_size	v_call	d_call	j_call	cdr3_nt	cdr3_aa
few	TRBV7-8	-	TRBJ1-5	TGTGCCAGCAGCACGGGAGGAGGGGTGGCCCAGCATTTT	CASSTGGGVAQHF
-	TRBV11-3	-	TRBJ2-7	TGTGCCAGCAGCTTAGGCCGAGGTAGTTGGGAGCAGTACTTC	CASSLGRGSWEQYF
-	TRBV19	TRBD2	TRBJ2-1	TGTGCCAGTAGTACACCGGGACTAGCACTCTACAATGAGCAGTTCTTC	CASSTPGLALYNEQFF
few	TRBV28	TRBD1	TRBJ1-6	TGTGCCAGCACCTCCTCCGACAGGGTAGGGTCACCCCTCCACTTT	CASTSSDRVGSPLHF
-	TRBV9	TRBD2	TRBJ2-1	TGTGCCAGCACCCTAGACCTAGCGGGAGGATTTCGCGAGCAGTTCTTC	CASTLDLAGGFREQFF
-	TRBV28	-	TRBJ2-1	TGTGCCAGCAGGTACAGGCTCGTATCCCCCAATGAGCAGTTCTTC	CASRYRLVSPNEQFF
-	TRBV11-3	-	TRBJ1-1	TGTGCCAGCAGCTTAGGAGAAAGGGAGCTGGCTTTCTTT	CASSLGERELAFF
-	TRBV15	TRBD1	TRBJ1-2	TGTGCCACCAGCAGGGGGACAGGGCCGTCTAACTATGGCTACACCTTC	CATSRGTGPSNYGYTF
-	TRBV10-1	-	TRBJ2-1	TGCACGAACGGGACATCCGATTCCTACAATGAGCAGTTCTTC	CTNGTSDSYNEQFF
-	TRBV3-1/TRBV3-2	TRBD2	TRBJ2-3	TGTGCCAGCAGCCGACTAGCCGGTGCTACGCAGTATTTT	CASSRLAGATQYF
-	TRBV7-9	-	TRBJ2-1	TGTGCCAGCACCCCACAGGCCCCTCAGGGTGAGCAGTTCTTC	CASTPQAPQGEQFF
-	TRBV4-2	TRBD1	TRBJ1-2	TGTGCCAGCAGCCAAGCAGGGGGACAGGGGAACTATGGCTACACCTTC	CASSQAGGQGNYGYTF
-	TRBV2	-	TRBJ2-3	TGTGCCAGCAGGACCCAGGGGTCAAGTACAGATACGCAGTATTTT	CASRTQGSSTDTQYF
-	TRBV7-9	-	TRBJ1-3	TGTGCCAGCAGCTCCGCCGGGACTCTCTCTGGAAACACCATATATTTT	CASSSAGTLSGNTIYF
-	TRBV18	TRBD1	TRBJ1-2	TGTGCCAGCTCACACGACAGGGGAGCTAACTATGGCTACACCTTC	CASSHDRGANYGYTF
-	TRBV5-1	-	TRBJ2-7	TGCGCCAGCAGCTCCGCGGATCCGACGGCCTACGAGCAGTACTTC	CASSSADPTAYEQYF